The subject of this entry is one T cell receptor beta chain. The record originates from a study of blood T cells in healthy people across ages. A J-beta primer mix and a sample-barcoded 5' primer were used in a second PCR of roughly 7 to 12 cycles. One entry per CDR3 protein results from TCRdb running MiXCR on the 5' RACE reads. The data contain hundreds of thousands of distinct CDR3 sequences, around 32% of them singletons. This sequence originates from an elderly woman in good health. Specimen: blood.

The CDR3 DNA sequence: TGCAGTGCTAGGGAACTATACACAGATACGCAGTATTTT. This sequence encodes CSARELYTDTQYF. The chain has TRBV20-1 and TRBJ2-3, with D uncertain. The CDR3 has 13 amino acids. Trimming shortened V by 3 bases and J by 2 bases, and 9 bases separated the two germline ends. CDR1 and CDR2 (germline): DFQATT, SNEGSKA (reference sequence).